This passage covers 5 T cell receptor beta chains from one sample sequenced in a study of low-dose radiotherapy and immunotherapy resistance in tumors. Priming of first-strand cDNA relied on TRAV- and TRBV-specific primers (covering alpha and beta chains). The authors amplified TCRs for about 20 PCR cycles with a constant-region primer and a V-primer adapter. TCRdb re-derived calls from the reads in MiXCR, one entry per CDR3 protein. The table shows about 39,000 distinct CDR3 sequences, with roughly 31% occurring only once. Time point: before trial treatment. Sequenced material: PBMCs, taken before treatment. These receptors were taken from a male donor with gallbladder cancer.

This clonotype was picked up a small number of times. This rearrangement joins TRBV12-3 or TRBV12-4 to TRBJ1-2; D ambiguous. The V gene lost 5 bases and the J gene lost 4 bases, with 20 bases spanning the gap. There are 16 residues in the CDR3. The CDR3 DNA is TGTGCCAGCAGTCTCGACATCGATTCCATGGCCTATGGCTACACCTTC. It encodes CASSLDIDSMAYGYTF.

This clonotype was seen ten or more times. The chain carries TRBV27 and TRBJ2-1; 14 nucleotides match TRBD2. In germline, CDR1 is MNHEY, CDR2 SMNVEV (reference sequence). V was pared by 6 bases and J by 9 bases, with 19 bases of the junction left unmatched. The CDR3 extends over 19 amino acids. In nucleotides, the CDR3 is TGTGCCAGCAGCCGAGAGGGACTAGCGGGAGTGGGGGGTCAGGGTGAGCAGTTCTTC. Protein sequence: CASSREGLAGVGGQGEQFF.

V usage is TRBV7-7 and J usage is TRBJ2-1; 12 bases are shared with TRBD2. Germline V gene data show CDR1 as SSHAT and CDR2 as FNYEAQ (reference sequence). The trim removed 2 bases at V and 8 bases at J, leaving 1 base unmatched. This CDR3 spans 14 amino acids. CDR3 DNA: TGTGCCAGCAGCTTAAGACTAGCGGGAGATGAGCAGTTCTTC. Residues: CASSLRLAGDEQFF.

In this sample, this clonotype turned up once. The chain has TRBV12-3 or TRBV12-4 and TRBJ2-1; 8 bases align to TRBD1. CDR3 size: 13 residues. V shed 6 bases, J shed 9 bases, and the junction held 7 bases outside the gene matches. The DNA for the CDR3 is TGTGCCAGCAGCCGGACAGGGAATGGTGAGCAGTTCTTC. Translating gives CASSRTGNGEQFF.

This clonotype turned up a few times. Because the CDR3's place on the DNA is in doubt, the DNA is left out and the CDR3 is given as listed by TCRdb. The V and J genes are TRBV11-2 and TRBJ2-2; TRBD2, the table's D call, lacks a check against the DNA. Counting both end residues, the CDR3 totals 17 amino acids. Germline CDR1 and CDR2: SGHAT and FQNNGV. CDR3 residues: CASSSSSPGSGGELFFF.